This paragraph reports one T cell receptor (beta chain). The antigen is not known. These data originate in a study of cytomegalovirus exposure and HLA in healthy donors. Across the study: Among around 200 million T cells, an earlier analysis found 117 million unique TCR beta sequences.

With 60 Vbeta and 13 Jbeta primers, the PCR was carried out. Here immunoSEQ multiplex PCR was the method, and the copy in TCRdb shows in-frame clones only, minus some. The top ten hold 3% to 4% of the sample, which has 80,000 to 100,000 clones, roughly two thirds seen once. Notes on the study in general: According to reports, the classifier identified cytomegalovirus status with high specificity and sensitivity.

This clonotype originated in a man aged 40-49 years in good health and CMV-seronegative. Material: PBMCs.

CDR3 protein: CASGGQGAYEQYF. CDR3 bases: TGTGCCAGCGGGGGACAGGGGGCCTACGAGCAGTACTTC. The gene calls are TRBV11-2 and TRBJ2-7; 11 bases fit TRBD1. CDR1 is SGHAT, CDR2 FQNNGV, per germline. The V segment lost 8 bases and the J segment 2 bases; nucleotides outside the gene matches: 2. CDR3 length: 13 residues.